The present T cell receptor beta chain was sequenced within a study of cytomegalovirus exposure and HLA in healthy donors. The PCR used 60 Vbeta and 13 Jbeta primers. TCRdb keeps only in-frame clones here, not all; method: immunoSEQ multiplex PCR. The repertoire holds a few hundred thousand clones, roughly 81% seen once, with more than 1.5% in the top ten. V gave up 5 bases and J gave up 6 bases, with 18 bases separating them. The length of the CDR3 is 15 residues. Germline V gene lookup returns CDR1 SGHTA and CDR2 FQGNSA. This TCR was sampled from a woman in her thirties or forties in good health and CMV-seropositive. The sequenced material came from PBMCs. The chain is built from TRBV7-2 and TRBJ2-3, with TRBD2 as a possible D gene (5 bases). The CDR3 is CASSPPTTSGDTQYF. CDR3 DNA sequence: TGTGCCAGCAGCCCACCGACTACCTCTGGGGATACGCAGTATTTT.